This paragraph reports one T cell receptor (beta chain). This entry belongs to a study of blood T cell repertoires in COVID-19. Whole-study context: Sites across the United States, Italy and Spain contributed samples from acute and convalescent COVID-19.

The CDR3 contains 15 residues. J was trimmed by 11 bases and V by 0 bases; bases with no gene match: 8. CDR1 MGHRA and CDR2 YSYEKL come from the germline V gene. Sequencing used immunoSEQ multiplex PCR; TCRdb keeps in-frame clones, though not all of them. Of tens of thousands of clones in the sample, roughly nine tenths were seen once. This TCR was recovered from a man aged 55 to 70 with acute or convalescent COVID-19. Sequences were obtained from peripheral blood. The chain joins TRBV4-1 to TRBJ1-1, with 11 nucleotides matching TRBD1. The CDR3 protein is CASSQEAPGTGGAFF. The CDR3 DNA sequence: TGCGCCAGCAGCCAAGAAGCCCCCGGGACAGGGGGTGCTTTCTTT.